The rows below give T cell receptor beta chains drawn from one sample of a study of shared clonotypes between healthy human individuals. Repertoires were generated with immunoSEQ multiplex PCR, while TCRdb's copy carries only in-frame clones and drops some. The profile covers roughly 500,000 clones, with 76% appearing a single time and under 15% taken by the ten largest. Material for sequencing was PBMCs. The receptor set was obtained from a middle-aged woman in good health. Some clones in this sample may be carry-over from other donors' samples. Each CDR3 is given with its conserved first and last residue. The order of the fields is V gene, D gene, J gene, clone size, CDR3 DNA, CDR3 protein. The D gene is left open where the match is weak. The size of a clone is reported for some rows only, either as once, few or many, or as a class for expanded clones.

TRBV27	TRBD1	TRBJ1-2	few	TGTGCCAGCAGCTTACAGGGGGGCTATGGCTACACCTTC	CASSLQGGYGYTF
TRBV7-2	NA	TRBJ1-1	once	TGTGCCAGCAGCTTAGAAGGGGTGGGGACTGAAGCTTTCTTT	CASSLEGVGTEAFF
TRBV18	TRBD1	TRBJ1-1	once	TGTGCCAGCTCACCTACCGGGACAGGATTGAACACTGAAGCTTTCTTT	CASSPTGTGLNTEAFF
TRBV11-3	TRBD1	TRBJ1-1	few	TGTGCCAGCAGCTTAGGACAGGGCACTGAAGCTTTCTTT	CASSLGQGTEAFF
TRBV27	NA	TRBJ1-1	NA	TGTGCCAGCAGCCCTCTGGAAAAGAACACTGAAGCTTTCTTT	CASSPLEKNTEAFF
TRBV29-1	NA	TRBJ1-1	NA	TGCAGCGTTGGAAGGACAGCCATGAGCACTGAAGCTTTCTTT	CSVGRTAMSTEAFF
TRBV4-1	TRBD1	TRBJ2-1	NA	TGCGCCAGCAGCCAAGATACGACAGGGCGCTCCTACAATGAGCAGTTCTTC	CASSQDTTGRSYNEQFF
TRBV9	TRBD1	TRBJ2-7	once	TGTGCCAGCAGCCTCCGGACAGGGCCCGAGCAGTACTTC	CASSLRTGPEQYF
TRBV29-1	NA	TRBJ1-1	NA	TGCAGCGTTGAAGGCGTCGTGAACACTGAAGCTTTCTTT	CSVEGVVNTEAFF
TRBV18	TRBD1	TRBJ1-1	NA	TGTGCCAGCTCACCTACAGGGGGGGGATCGAACACTGAAGCTTTCTTT	CASSPTGGGSNTEAFF
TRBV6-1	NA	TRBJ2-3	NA	TGTGCCAGCAGTGAAGCGCTGGGGCAAAAGACAGATACGCAGTATTTT	CASSEALGQKTDTQYF